These 21 T cell receptor beta chains came from one sample sequenced in a study of blood T cell repertoires in COVID-19. Sequencing used immunoSEQ multiplex PCR; TCRdb keeps in-frame clones, though not all of them. The table records 200,000 to 250,000 clones, 86% of them present only once. Sequencing used peripheral blood. These receptor sequences come from a woman aged 50 to 60 with COVID-19, enrolled during active disease.

As DNA, the CDR3 is TGTGCCAGCAGCTATTATTTAAGACAGGTACTGAACACTGAAGCTTTCTTT. It codes for CASSYYLRQVLNTEAFF. V and J are TRBV7-2 and TRBJ1-1; tentatively, D is TRBD1 (6 bases). CDR1 and CDR2 (germline): SGHTA, FQGNSA. CDR3 length equals 17 residues. V was cut by 4 bases and J by 0 bases, with 18 bases left in between. Full variable domain (outside the CDR3, taken from reference TRBV7-2 and TRBJ1-1): GAGVSQSPSNKVTEKGKDVELRCDPISGHTALYWYRQSLGQGLEFLIYFQGNSAPDKSGLPSDRFSAERTGGSVSTLTIQRTQQEDSAVYLCASSYYLRQVLNTEAFFGQGTRLTVV.

In DNA form, the CDR3 reads TGTGCCAGCAGCCAGTGGGGGGGGACGGCCCTCCACTTT. Translating it yields CASSQWGGTALHF. The V and J genes are TRBV9 and TRBJ1-6; a weak D match, TRBD1 (5 bases). Trimming took off 4 bases at V and 14 bases at J, with 16 bases between the two ends. Germline assignment: CDR1 SGDLS and CDR2 YYNGEE. The CDR3 has 13 amino acids.

The chain employs TRBV5-8 and TRBJ1-2; TRBD1 matches 8 bases. Trimming at V came to 0 bases and at J to 6 bases, leaving 7 bases not matched to a gene. CDR1 is SGHTS, CDR2 YDEGEE, per germline. CDR3 length equals 15 residues. The CDR3 spells CASSLGIRGQDGYTF. The CDR3 nucleotides are TGTGCCAGCAGCTTGGGTATCAGGGGGCAGGATGGCTACACCTTC.

This chain connects TRBV28 to TRBJ2-7; D may be TRBD1 (5 bases). Trimming shortened V by 10 bases and J by 2 bases, and 12 bases separated the two germline ends. There are 12 residues in the CDR3. Per germline, CDR1 MDHEN and CDR2 SYDVKM. Written as DNA, the CDR3 is TGTGCCACCCCTGGACATCCCTACGAGCAGTACTTC. Translation: CATPGHPYEQYF.

The chain employs TRBV30 and TRBJ2-5; a weak D match, TRBD2 (6 bases). V was pared by 2 bases and J by 1 base, with 8 bases between. The CDR3 runs 13 residues. Per germline, CDR1 GTSNPN and CDR2 SVGIG (reference sequence). The DNA for the CDR3 is TGTGCCTGGAGTCGGGACTTCCAAGAGACCCAGTACTTC. It encodes CAWSRDFQETQYF. The variable domain in full, with the rest retrieved from reference TRBV30 and TRBJ2-5, is SQTIHQWPATLVQPVGSPLSLECTVEGTSNPNLYWYRQAAGRGLQLLFYSVGIGQISSEVPQNLSASRPQDRQFILSSKKLLLSDSGFYLCAWSRDFQETQYFGPGTRLLVL.

This clone came up once. The V and J genes are TRBV12-5 and TRBJ2-3; 8 bases are shared with TRBD1. From germline, CDR1 is LGHNT and CDR2 FRNRAP. The CDR3 spans 15 residues. With V trimmed by 6 bases and J by 2 bases, 7 bases remained unmatched. The CDR3 loop reads CASGLGQGPTDTQYF. The CDR3 nucleotides are TGTGCTAGTGGCCTTGGACAGGGACCCACAGATACGCAGTATTTT. The full variable domain, in which reference TRBV12-5 and TRBJ2-3 provide the parts outside the CDR3, is DARVTQTPRHKVTEMGQEVTMRCQPILGHNTVFWYRQTMMQGLELLAYFRNRAPLDDSGMPKDRFSAEMPDATLATLKIQPSEPRDSAVYFCASGLGQGPTDTQYFGPGTRLTVL.

This clone was recorded a few times. This rearrangement joins TRBV3-1 (or the pseudogene TRBV3-2) to TRBJ2-2, with 12 bases that match TRBD2. Losses at the gene ends were 3 bases for V and 4 bases for J; bases not matched to a gene: 6. Germline loops: CDR1 LGHDT, CDR2 YNNKEL (reference sequence). This CDR3 spans 17 amino acids. The CDR3 nucleotides are TGTGCCAGCAGCCAGTCGACTAGCGGGGGCCCCACCGGGGAGCTGTTTTTT. Protein sequence: CASSQSTSGGPTGELFF.

This chain connects TRBV5-8 to TRBJ1-4, with 8 bases aligning to TRBD1. The CDR3 runs to 17 residues. V dropped 4 bases and J dropped 1; count of bases not matched to a gene: 9. The germline CDR1 and CDR2 sequences are SGHTS and YDEGEE. CDR3 sequence (DNA): TGTGCCAGCAGCCCCGGCGACAGGGGAGGAACTAATGAAAAACTGTTTTTT. It encodes CASSPGDRGGTNEKLFF.

The chain combines TRBV7-2 with TRBJ1-5, with TRBD1 as a possible D gene (5 bases). Germline CDR1 is SGHTA and CDR2 is FQGNSA. The CDR3 loop spans 15 amino acids. The V and J ends lost 1 base and 5 bases respectively, with 12 bases between them. CDR3 sequence reads: CASSLVGEADQPQHF. The CDR3 region has the DNA TGTGCCAGCAGCTTAGTAGGGGAGGCAGATCAGCCCCAGCATTTT. Full variable domain (remainder filled in from reference TRBV7-2 and TRBJ1-5): GAGVSQSPSNKVTEKGKDVELRCDPISGHTALYWYRQSLGQGLEFLIYFQGNSAPDKSGLPSDRFSAERTGGSVSTLTIQRTQQEDSAVYLCASSLVGEADQPQHFGDGTRLSIL.

The chain couples TRBV5-1 to TRBJ1-2; D gene unclear. V was clipped by 5 bases and J by 0 bases, with 11 bases between them. The germline CDR1 and CDR2 sequences are SGHRS and YFSETQ. This CDR3 comprises 14 residues. For the CDR3, the DNA is TGCGCCAGCAGTCCCGCGGCATCTAACTATGGCTACACCTTC. Translating it yields CASSPAASNYGYTF.

V is TRBV23-1 and J is TRBJ1-3, with a weak D call TRBD1 (6 bases). TRBV23-1 is noted as an ORF with a role that remains uncertain. V was trimmed by 0 bases and J by 2 bases, leaving 14 bases between them. CDR3 size: 17 residues. CDR3 nucleotides: TGCGCCAGCAGTCAATCGTTAGGGGGGGGTACTGGAAACACCATATATTTT. Its protein product is CASSQSLGGGTGNTIYF.

The CDR3 sequence is CASSYSQGTMNTEAFF. The CDR3, as DNA: TGTGCCAGCAGTTACTCCCAGGGGACCATGAACACTGAAGCTTTCTTT. The J gene is TRBJ1-1, the V gene TRBV6-5; maybe TRBD1 (6 bases). The V gene's germline CDR1 is MNHEY and CDR2 SVGAGI. The V end lost 0 bases, the J end lost 0 bases, and 11 bases lay between the germline ends. The CDR3 has 16 amino acids.

The genes are TRBV18 and TRBJ2-7; D may be TRBD2 (5 bases). V was trimmed by 2 bases and J by 5 bases, leaving 16 bases between them. CDR1 and CDR2 from the germline V gene are KGHSH and LQKENI. This CDR3 spans 15 amino acids. The CDR3 bases are TGTGCCAGCTCACCATATGGACTCCCCCACCACGAGCAGTACGTC. It encodes CASSPYGLPHHEQYV.

In this sample, this clone turned up once. This chain joins TRBV9 and TRBJ2-1; D is unresolved. The CDR3 runs 15 residues. V shed 0 bases and J shed 5 bases, with 12 bases lying between them. Germline CDR1 reads SGDLS; CDR2 reads YYNGEE. CDR3 sequence: CASSVAPRYDNEQFF. CDR3 in DNA: TGTGCCAGCAGCGTAGCTCCGAGGTACGACAATGAGCAGTTCTTC.

The rearrangement uses TRBV6-6 and TRBJ2-6; D call uncertain. Germline CDR1 and CDR2: MNHNY and SVGAGI (reference sequence). Trimming removed 7 bases at V and 1 base at J, with 5 bases between. CDR3 length: 13 amino acids. The chain's CDR3 is CASIPSGANVLTF. The DNA of the CDR3 is TGTGCCAGCATTCCATCTGGGGCCAACGTCCTGACTTTC.

The V gene is TRBV3-1 (or the pseudogene TRBV3-2), the J gene TRBJ2-5; D remains unclear. Between the trimmed V and J ends, which lost 0 bases and 2 bases, there was a span of 13 bases. The germline CDR1 and CDR2 sequences are LGHDT and YNNKEL (reference sequence). The CDR3 has 16 amino acids. CDR3 coding DNA: TGTGCCAGCAGCCAAGAAGGCGGCGTGATACAAGAGACCCAGTACTTC. This sequence encodes CASSQEGGVIQETQYF.

V and J are TRBV27 and TRBJ1-6; the D is unclear. Germline CDR1 reads MNHEY; CDR2 reads SMNVEV (reference sequence). The CDR3 sequence is 14 residues long. V lost 2 bases to trimming and J lost 7 bases, with 9 bases between them. As DNA, the CDR3 is TGTGCCAGCAGTTTAACGGGAGGGAATTCACCCCTCCACTTT. The encoded protein is CASSLTGGNSPLHF.

This rearrangement joins TRBV12-5 to TRBJ2-5, with D possibly matching TRBD1 (5 bases). CDR1 and CDR2 from the germline V gene are LGHNT and FRNRAP. The CDR3 totals 14 residues. V was trimmed by 4 bases and J by 4 bases, leaving 13 bases between them. The CDR3 DNA reads TGTGCTAGTGGTTGGATCCCAGGGTTAGAGACCCAGTACTTC. The encoded protein is CASGWIPGLETQYF.

This clone came up a few times. CDR3 in DNA: TGTGCCAGCAGTCCAGGGGGCAAAAACATTCAGTACTTC. This codes for CASSPGGKNIQYF. The V gene is TRBV3-1 (or the pseudogene TRBV3-2), the J gene TRBJ2-4; 7 bases align to TRBD1. This CDR3 comprises 13 residues. J was trimmed by 3 bases and V by 6 bases; bases with no gene match: 2. The germline V gene encodes CDR1 LGHDT and CDR2 YNNKEL (reference sequence).

The chain has TRBV28 and TRBJ1-5, with TRBD1 as a possible D gene (6 bases). The CDR3 length is 15 residues. V was shortened by 8 bases and J by 7 bases, with 21 bases between the two germline ends. The germline V gene encodes CDR1 MDHEN and CDR2 SYDVKM. The CDR3 coding sequence is TGTGCCAGCCGAAAGGGGGGAGGGCTAAGCCAGCCCCAGCATTTT. Translated: CASRKGGGLSQPQHF.

This rearrangement joins TRBV10-1 to TRBJ2-7; TRBD1 matches 9 bases. The CDR3 is made up of 15 amino acids. In germline, CDR1 is WNHNN, CDR2 SYGVQD (reference sequence). After removal of 4 bases from V and 1 base from J, the junction contained 5 bases not matched to a gene. The CDR3: CASSGDRAGSYEQYF. Here the CDR3 DNA reads TGCGCCAGCAGTGGGGACAGGGCCGGATCCTACGAGCAGTACTTC.